The next 14 T cell receptor beta chains were all read from a single sample in a study of blood T cell repertoires in COVID-19. Using immunoSEQ multiplex PCR, the repertoire was profiled, and TCRdb retains in-frame clones only, with some absent. Of hundreds of thousands of clones in the sample, around 90% were seen once. Specimen: PBMCs or T cells enriched from blood (not recorded which). Receptors originate from a woman aged 18-29 years who had recovered from COVID-19.

This rearrangement joins TRBV28 to TRBJ1-1; tentative D call: TRBD1 (5 bases). The V gene lost 8 bases and the J gene lost 2 bases, with 15 bases spanning the gap. The CDR3 runs 14 residues. Germline V CDR1 and CDR2: MDHEN, SYDVKM. In nucleotides, the CDR3 is TGTGCCAGCTGGACCCAGGGAATTAACACTGAAGCTTTCTTT. Its translation is CASWTQGINTEAFF.

The CDR3 region is CASSAGYTEAFF. In DNA, the CDR3 is TGTGCCAGCAGCGCAGGGTACACTGAAGCTTTCTTT. The V gene is TRBV11-3, the J gene TRBJ1-1; D might be TRBD1 (5 bases). Germline CDR1 reads SGHNT; CDR2 reads YENEEA. Trimming shortened V by 5 bases and J by 3 bases, and 7 bases separated the two germline ends. The CDR3 is 12 residues long.

The CDR3 protein is CASSYVTGSNQPQHF. The CDR3 DNA follows: TGTGCCAGCAGTTACGTGACAGGCAGCAATCAGCCCCAGCATTTT. The chain links TRBV6-6 to TRBJ1-5, with D tentatively TRBD1 (6 bases). The length of the CDR3 is 15 residues. V was shortened by 2 bases and J by 1 base, with 9 bases between the two germline ends. In germline, CDR1 is MNHNY, CDR2 SVGAGI (reference sequence).

V and J are TRBV5-1 and TRBJ2-2; 12 bases map to TRBD2. This CDR3 contains 17 residues. Germline assignment: CDR1 SGHRS and CDR2 YFSETQ. V lost 4 bases, J lost 9 bases, and 13 bases stayed unmatched. As DNA, the CDR3 is TGCGCCAGCAGCCGACTAGCGGGAGAGCTGTTTATTAGGGAGCTGTTTTTT. It is translated as CASSRLAGELFIRELFF.

This clone was detected a few times. The chain recombines TRBV14 with TRBJ2-2; TRBD1 aligns across 7 bases. Trimming removed 5 bases from V and 4 bases from J; junction bases left unmatched: 1. The CDR3 is 13 residues long. The V gene's germline CDR1 is SGHDN and CDR2 FVKESK. CDR3 DNA sequence: TGTGCCAGCAGCAGGGGGCCCACCGGGGAGCTGTTTTTT. As protein: CASSRGPTGELFF.

The rearrangement uses TRBV5-1 and TRBJ1-1; D call uncertain. There are 14 residues in the CDR3. Trimming left V 0 bases short and J 1 base short, with 7 bases between. Germline assignment: CDR1 SGHRS and CDR2 YFSETQ. The CDR3 sequence is CASSLELSNTEAFF. The CDR3 nucleotides are TGCGCCAGCAGCTTGGAACTCTCGAACACTGAAGCTTTCTTT.

The genes are TRBV3-1 (or the pseudogene TRBV3-2) and TRBJ2-2; possible D gene TRBD1, 5 bases. The CDR3 contains 16 residues. Trimming took 0 bases from V and 4 from J, leaving 12 bases between them. Germline V gene sequence: CDR1 LGHDT, CDR2 YNNKEL (reference sequence). CDR3 DNA sequence: TGTGCCAGCAGCCAAGATCAGGGAACGAGCACCGGGGAGCTGTTTTTT. This encodes CASSQDQGTSTGELFF.

The chain is built from TRBV11-1 and TRBJ1-1; D perhaps matches TRBD1 (6 bases). Trimming took off 4 bases at V and 2 bases at J, with 17 bases between the two ends. The length of the CDR3 is 16 residues. Per the germline V gene, CDR1 is SGHAT and CDR2 is FQDESV (reference sequence). The CDR3 DNA reads as TGTGCCAGCAGCTCCGGATGGGGGGGCGCCAACACTGAAGCTTTCTTT. Its translation is CASSSGWGGANTEAFF.

CDR3 residues: CASSTTGFLGYTF. The CDR3 DNA sequence: TGTGCCAGCAGTACAACAGGATTTCTTGGCTACACCTTC. The V call is TRBV6-5, the J call TRBJ1-2; maybe TRBD1 (5 bases). CDR1 is MNHEY, CDR2 SVGAGI, per germline. Trimming removed 5 bases from V and 7 bases from J, with 14 bases in between. CDR3 length: 13 amino acids.

The V gene is TRBV28, the J gene TRBJ1-2, with TRBD1 identical over 11 bases. The CDR3 sequence is 14 residues long. Unmatched junction bases numbered 2, after V lost 6 bases and J lost 2 bases. Germline values: CDR1 MDHEN, CDR2 SYDVKM. DNA for the CDR3: TGTGCCAGCAGAGGACAGGGGGCGAACTATGGCTACACCTTC. It translates to CASRGQGANYGYTF.

The rearrangement links TRBV5-1 to TRBJ2-7; 12 nucleotides align to TRBD2. Germline V lookup: CDR1 SGHRS, CDR2 YFSETQ. CDR3 length: 19 residues. Unmatched junction bases numbered 15, after V lost 0 bases and J lost 5 bases. CDR3 nucleotide sequence: TGCGCCAGCAGCTTGGCCCGGGACGGAAGGACTAGCGGGAAAGACGAGCAGTACTTC. Protein product: CASSLARDGRTSGKDEQYF.

This rearrangement joins TRBV11-2 to TRBJ1-4; 8 nucleotides align to TRBD1. This CDR3 comprises 14 residues. V was pared by 2 bases and J by 5 bases, with 1 base of the junction left unmatched. CDR1 is SGHAT and CDR2 is FQNNGV in the germline V gene. As DNA, the CDR3 is TGTGCCAGCAGCTTACAGGGGGCGAATGAAAAACTGTTTTTT. Protein product: CASSLQGANEKLFF.

The V call is TRBV19, the J call TRBJ2-1, with D possibly TRBD2 on 5 matching bases. The CDR3 is 16 amino acids. CDR1 LNHDA and CDR2 SQIVND come from the germline V gene (reference sequence). The germline V and J ends were trimmed by 5 bases and 6 bases, with 20 bases remaining between them. Here the CDR3 DNA reads TGTGCCAGTAGTGTCTCCCGAGGAGGCGGTCGCAATGAGCAGTTCTTC. Residues: CASSVSRGGGRNEQFF.

The chain joins TRBV5-4 to TRBJ2-7, with 11 positions matching TRBD2. After removal of 2 bases from V and 1 base from J, the junction contained 8 bases not matched to a gene. CDR1 and CDR2 from the germline V gene are SGHNT and YYREEE (reference sequence). The length of the CDR3 is 17 residues. The CDR3 DNA sequence: TGTGCCAGCAGCTTACCGACTAGCGGGATGGGGTCCTACGAGCAGTACTTC. Translation gives CASSLPTSGMGSYEQYF.